One T cell receptor (beta chain) is described in this entry. The repertoire was sequenced with immunoSEQ multiplex PCR; TCRdb's copy has only in-frame clones and lacks some. The table shows about 120,000 clones, with around 91% occurring only once. Germline CDR1 and CDR2: SGHNT and YENEEA. The V and J ends lost 5 bases and 5 bases, in that order; junction bases with no gene match: 8. There are 15 residues in the CDR3. The sample comes from a study of control samples from healthy donors and cancer patients. The genes are TRBV11-3 and TRBJ2-5, with 10 positions matching TRBD1. What was sequenced was PBMCs. This receptor was taken from a woman between 50 and 59 years old with colorectal cancer. The CDR3, as DNA: TGTGCCAGCAGCGAGGGACAGGGGTTTTTGGAGACCCAGTACTTC. Translating gives CASSEGQGFLETQYF. Variable domain in full (rest from reference TRBV11-3 and TRBJ2-5): EAGVVQSPRYKIIEKKQPVAFWCNPISGHNTLYWYLQNLGQGPELLIRYENEEAVDDSQLPKDRFSAERLKGVDSTLKIQPAELGDSAVYLCASSEGQGFLETQYFGPGTRLLVL.